The 6 T cell receptor beta chains below all came from one sample that was sequenced in a study of T cells in Graves' hyperthyroidism and ophthalmopathy (dated by TCRdb to the late 2010s). Libraries were made using multiplex PCR. Sequencer: Illumina HiSeq 2000. The TCR beta CDR3 regions were amplified from RNA transcripts. A first-round RT-PCR of the TCR CDR3 used the HTBI primer set with the Qiagen OneStep RT-PCR kit. TCRdb took the public reads, trimmed them with fastp at Q25, ran MiXCR for clone calling and kept in-frame beta chains. Records with the same CDR3 protein are collapsed into one entry carrying the most frequent genes and DNA. The sample contains about 770,000 distinct CDR3 sequences, around 19% of them found a single time. About a sixth of the sample is held by the ten biggest clonotypes. Sequencing was performed on blood. Receptors originate from a woman aged 50 to 60 with Graves' hyperthyroidism that later progressed to Graves' ophthalmopathy.

The rearrangement joins TRBV7-6 to TRBJ2-2; 11 bases map to TRBD1. The CDR3 has 15 amino acids. V gave up 3 bases and J gave up 10 bases; unmatched junction bases: 7. Germline-derived CDR1 and CDR2 are SGHVS and FNYEAQ. The DNA for the CDR3 is TGTGCCAGCAGCTTCTTGGGACAGGGGGATGCGGAGCTGTTTTTT. This gives the protein CASSFLGQGDAELFF.

This chain connects TRBV2 to TRBJ1-1; D remains ambiguous. The CDR3 is 15 residues long. Per germline, CDR1 SNHLY and CDR2 FYNNEI. V dropped 7 bases and J dropped 6 bases, with 21 bases sitting between them. Written as DNA, the CDR3 is TGTGCCAGCAATATCGAGGAAAGCGTTTCCGCTGAAGCTTTCTTT. Its protein is CASNIEESVSAEAFF.

A few counts support this clonotype. The V call is TRBV5-1, the J call TRBJ2-3; D remains ambiguous. The CDR3 extends over 14 amino acids. Germline V gives CDR1 SGHRS, CDR2 YFSETQ. With 0 bases removed from V and 6 bases from J, the gap between germline ends came to 11 bases. The CDR3 nucleotides are TGCGCCAGCAGCTTGGTGGTGGCCACGGATACGCAGTATTTT. This codes for CASSLVVATDTQYF.

V is TRBV7-9 and J is TRBJ1-1; D uncertain. Germline CDR1 is SEHNR and CDR2 is FQNEAQ (reference sequence). V gave up 5 bases and J gave up 7 bases, with 17 bases separating them. This CDR3 contains 14 residues. CDR3 loop: CASSPATVDFEAFF. The CDR3 DNA follows: TGTGCCAGCAGCCCCGCAACGGTCGATTTTGAAGCTTTCTTT.

This clonotype was seen repeatedly, ten times or more. This rearrangement joins TRBV27 to TRBJ2-7, with 7 positions matching TRBD1. Trimming cost V 6 bases and J 2 bases; bases outside gene matches: 4. The CDR3 has 13 amino acids. The V gene's germline CDR1 is MNHEY and CDR2 SMNVEV (reference sequence). The CDR3 bases are TGTGCCAGCAGATGGACAGGCACCTACGAGCAGTACTTC. Protein sequence: CASRWTGTYEQYF.

This clonotype was counted at least ten times. V and J are TRBV6-1 and TRBJ1-2; maybe TRBD1 (5 bases). V lost 3 bases, J lost 4 bases, and 12 bases lay in between. The CDR3 has 14 amino acids. Germline loops: CDR1 MNHNS, CDR2 SASEGT. The CDR3 sequence: CASSESGAPYGYTF. The CDR3 region has the DNA TGTGCCAGCAGTGAGAGCGGGGCGCCCTATGGCTACACCTTC.